This TCR beta chain was obtained from a study of T cell repertoires in cytomegalovirus infection. Looking at the study overall: CMV infection plus the matching HLA type was flagged by public TCR beta signatures.

MiXCR, run by TCRdb on the reads, gives a single entry per CDR3 protein. The sample holds about 740,000 distinct CDR3 sequences, about 30% seen once. Germline assignment: CDR1 SGHDN and CDR2 FVKESK. The CDR3 has 16 amino acids. The V gene lost 1 base and the J gene lost 2 bases, with 12 bases spanning the gap. As concerns this clonotype: Antigen specificity is unknown.

This chain connects TRBV14 to TRBJ1-5; possible D gene TRBD1, 6 bases. Sequences were derived from cultured PBMCs, sampled from culture after CMV antigen stimulation. This TCR came from a human donor in good health (CMV status not recorded). Some clones in this sample may be carry-over from other donors' samples. CDR3 coding DNA: TGTGCCAGCAGCCAAGTGGGGGGCTTTGGCAATCAGCCCCAGCATTTT. Translation gives CASSQVGGFGNQPQHF.